A selection of T cell receptor beta chains follows, all from one sample in a study of T cells in Graves' hyperthyroidism and ophthalmopathy. One entry per CDR3 protein, called by TCRdb with MiXCR from the multiplex PCR reads. The data contain about 380,000 distinct CDR3 sequences, 13% of them singletons. The specimen sequenced was blood. The receptors stem from a man aged 25-40 years with Graves' hyperthyroidism that later progressed to Graves' ophthalmopathy. The CDR3 runs from the conserved cysteine through the conserved F or W. Each record gives: clone size, D gene, V gene, J gene, CDR3 DNA, CDR3 protein. The D gene is left open where the match is weak. Expanded clones are given a class, and other clones once, few, many or no size at all.

clone size: few; D gene: -; V gene: TRBV5-1; J gene: TRBJ2-5; CDR3 DNA: TGCGCCAGCAGCTTGGACTACCGGACTCCTTTTGGTCAAGAGACCCAGTACTTC; CDR3 protein: CASSLDYRTPFGQETQYF
clone size: many; D gene: TRBD1; V gene: TRBV5-1; J gene: TRBJ2-1; CDR3 DNA: TGCGCCAGCAGCTCGGGACAGACAAATGAGCAGTTCTTC; CDR3 protein: CASSSGQTNEQFF
clone size: many; D gene: TRBD2; V gene: TRBV18; J gene: TRBJ2-1; CDR3 DNA: TGTGCCAGCTCACCGGCGCGGGGGGTCGAGCAGTTCTTC; CDR3 protein: CASSPARGVEQFF
clone size: many; D gene: -; V gene: TRBV7-8; J gene: TRBJ1-1; CDR3 DNA: TGTGCCAGCAGCCGCACATGGACTGAAGCTTTCTTT; CDR3 protein: CASSRTWTEAFF
clone size: few; D gene: -; V gene: TRBV27; J gene: TRBJ2-1; CDR3 DNA: TGTGCCAGCAGTTTCGGCAGGGACTATGAGCAGTTCTTC; CDR3 protein: CASSFGRDYEQFF
clone size: many; D gene: -; V gene: TRBV10-3; J gene: TRBJ2-5; CDR3 DNA: TGTGCCATCAGTGAGTCAAGGGGTCGGGAGACCCAGTACTTC; CDR3 protein: CAISESRGRETQYF
clone size: many; D gene: -; V gene: TRBV28; J gene: TRBJ2-7; CDR3 DNA: TGTGCCAGCAGTCCACAGGGCCTTGAGCAGTACTTC; CDR3 protein: CASSPQGLEQYF
clone size: -; D gene: -; V gene: TRBV7-9; J gene: TRBJ2-5; CDR3 DNA: TGTGCCAGCATTCTCGGGCAGACCCAGTACTTC; CDR3 protein: CASILGQTQYF
clone size: few; D gene: -; V gene: TRBV10-1; J gene: TRBJ1-5; CDR3 DNA: TGCGCCAGCAGTTCCGGGGCTCCCTATAGCAATCAGCCCCAGCATTTT; CDR3 protein: CASSSGAPYSNQPQHF
clone size: few; D gene: -; V gene: TRBV5-5; J gene: TRBJ1-6; CDR3 DNA: TGTGCCAGCAGCACACAGGGTACTAGTTCACCCCTCCACTTT; CDR3 protein: CASSTQGTSSPLHF
clone size: many; D gene: TRBD2; V gene: TRBV27; J gene: TRBJ2-5; CDR3 DNA: TGTGCCAGCAGTAGGACTAGCGGGGCAATCAAAGTAGAGACCCAGTACTTC; CDR3 protein: CASSRTSGAIKVETQYF
clone size: many; D gene: -; V gene: TRBV3-1; J gene: TRBJ2-7; CDR3 DNA: TGTGCCAGCAGCCAAACGACAGGGACTAAATACGAGCAGTACTTC; CDR3 protein: CASSQTTGTKYEQYF
clone size: many; D gene: -; V gene: TRBV2; J gene: TRBJ2-1; CDR3 DNA: TGTGCCAGCACGGCTAGCGAGTACAATGAGCAGTTCTTC; CDR3 protein: CASTASEYNEQFF
clone size: many; D gene: TRBD2; V gene: TRBV2; J gene: TRBJ2-3; CDR3 DNA: TGTGCCAGCATTACATTCTCTAGCGGGGGCATCACAGATACGCAGTATTTT; CDR3 protein: CASITFSSGGITDTQYF
clone size: many; D gene: -; V gene: TRBV28; J gene: TRBJ1-4; CDR3 DNA: TGTGCCAGCAGGGATACAATTGCAACTAATGAAAAACTGTTTTTT; CDR3 protein: CASRDTIATNEKLFF
clone size: -; D gene: -; V gene: TRBV4-1; J gene: TRBJ1-5; CDR3 DNA: TGCGCCAGCAGCCAAGGGGTTTTAGAGCCCCAGCATTTT; CDR3 protein: CASSQGVLEPQHF
clone size: -; D gene: -; V gene: TRBV5-1; J gene: TRBJ2-3; CDR3 DNA: TGCGCCAGCAGCTTGCAAGACTACCGGAGCACAGATACGCAGTATTTT; CDR3 protein: CASSLQDYRSTDTQYF
clone size: many; D gene: TRBD1; V gene: TRBV2; J gene: TRBJ1-2; CDR3 DNA: TGTGCCAGCAACGGGGACAGCGTCTATGGCTACACCTTC; CDR3 protein: CASNGDSVYGYTF
clone size: -; D gene: -; V gene: TRBV12-3/TRBV12-4; J gene: TRBJ2-2; CDR3 DNA: TGTGCCAGCAGTCCCCGGGTTGGGGGGCCCGGGGAGCTGTTTTTT; CDR3 protein: CASSPRVGGPGELFF
clone size: many; D gene: -; V gene: TRBV20-1; J gene: TRBJ2-5; CDR3 DNA: TGCAGTGCTAGAGACCGGGGGAGGGAGACCCAGTACTTC; CDR3 protein: CSARDRGRETQYF
clone size: few; D gene: TRBD1; V gene: TRBV5-1; J gene: TRBJ1-2; CDR3 DNA: TGCGCCAGCAGCTCCGGGACAGGGTTTGGCTACACCTTC; CDR3 protein: CASSSGTGFGYTF
clone size: many; D gene: -; V gene: TRBV12-3/TRBV12-4; J gene: TRBJ1-4; CDR3 DNA: TGTGCCAGCAGTTCGCCTGGAAAACTGTTTTTT; CDR3 protein: CASSSPGKLFF
clone size: few; D gene: -; V gene: TRBV27; J gene: TRBJ2-2; CDR3 DNA: TGTGCCAGCACGGGGACGATCGGGGAGCTGTTTTTT; CDR3 protein: CASTGTIGELFF
clone size: many; D gene: -; V gene: TRBV9; J gene: TRBJ1-6; CDR3 DNA: TGTGCCAGCAGCGTATTTAATTCACCCCTCCACTTT; CDR3 protein: CASSVFNSPLHF
clone size: few; D gene: TRBD1; V gene: TRBV29-1; J gene: TRBJ2-3; CDR3 DNA: TGCAGCACCGGACAGGGAAGCACAGATACGCAGTATTTT; CDR3 protein: CSTGQGSTDTQYF
clone size: many; D gene: TRBD1; V gene: TRBV12-3/TRBV12-4; J gene: TRBJ1-5; CDR3 DNA: TGTGCCAGCACATTATCGACAGGGAGCAATCAGCCCCAGCATTTT; CDR3 protein: CASTLSTGSNQPQHF
clone size: once; D gene: TRBD2; V gene: TRBV5-1; J gene: TRBJ2-1; CDR3 DNA: TGCGCCAGCAGAGGACTAGCGGGGATGAGTGAGCAGTTCTTC; CDR3 protein: CASRGLAGMSEQFF
clone size: -; D gene: -; V gene: TRBV29-1; J gene: TRBJ2-7; CDR3 DNA: TGCAGCGCCCGGACGGCCTCCTACGAGCAGTACTTC; CDR3 protein: CSARTASYEQYF
clone size: many; D gene: TRBD1; V gene: TRBV6-1; J gene: TRBJ2-5; CDR3 DNA: TGTGCCAGCAGTGGACAGGGGGAAGAGACCCAGTACTTC; CDR3 protein: CASSGQGEETQYF
clone size: many; D gene: TRBD1; V gene: TRBV20-1; J gene: TRBJ2-3; CDR3 DNA: TGCAGTGTTCTCACAGGGGCGCAGTATTTT; CDR3 protein: CSVLTGAQYF
clone size: once; D gene: -; V gene: TRBV16; J gene: TRBJ1-3; CDR3 DNA: TGTGCCAGCAGCCAATCCAGACTCTCTGGAAACACCATATATTTT; CDR3 protein: CASSQSRLSGNTIYF
clone size: -; D gene: -; V gene: TRBV19; J gene: TRBJ1-1; CDR3 DNA: TGTGCCAGTAGTATTGGGGCCGCGGGGAACACTGAAGCTTTCTTT; CDR3 protein: CASSIGAAGNTEAFF
clone size: many; D gene: -; V gene: TRBV6-2/TRBV6-3; J gene: TRBJ2-3; CDR3 DNA: TGTGCCAGCAGTTATGGACACTCCATAGCCTCAGATACGCAGTATTTT; CDR3 protein: CASSYGHSIASDTQYF
clone size: many; D gene: TRBD2; V gene: TRBV20-1; J gene: TRBJ2-2; CDR3 DNA: TGCAGTGCCCAAACTAGCGGGGGGATCACCGGGGAGCTGTTTTTT; CDR3 protein: CSAQTSGGITGELFF
clone size: many; D gene: -; V gene: TRBV12-3/TRBV12-4; J gene: TRBJ1-1; CDR3 DNA: TGTGCCAAAACGGAACAGACGAACACTGAAGCTTTCTTT; CDR3 protein: CAKTEQTNTEAFF
clone size: few; D gene: -; V gene: TRBV12-5; J gene: TRBJ1-4; CDR3 DNA: TGTGCTAGTGGTTTCGAAGGGACTAATGAAAAACTGTTTTTT; CDR3 protein: CASGFEGTNEKLFF
clone size: many; D gene: -; V gene: TRBV2; J gene: TRBJ1-5; CDR3 DNA: TGTGCCAGCAGACCTGGAAACGGCAATCAGCCCCAGCATTTT; CDR3 protein: CASRPGNGNQPQHF
clone size: many; D gene: TRBD1; V gene: TRBV7-2; J gene: TRBJ1-2; CDR3 DNA: TGTGCCAGCAGTGTTTTACGGACAGGTCCCGTAGGCTACACCTTC; CDR3 protein: CASSVLRTGPVGYTF
clone size: few; D gene: TRBD2; V gene: TRBV4-2; J gene: TRBJ2-1; CDR3 DNA: TGTGCCAGCAGCCAAGCCCTTAGCGGGGGGCTAAGCTCCTACAATGAGCAGTTCTTC; CDR3 protein: CASSQALSGGLSSYNEQFF
clone size: few; D gene: -; V gene: TRBV14; J gene: TRBJ2-4; CDR3 DNA: TGTGCCAGCAGCCAAGGGGTTTCTATTTCCAAAAACATTCAGTACTTC; CDR3 protein: CASSQGVSISKNIQYF
clone size: -; D gene: -; V gene: TRBV5-1; J gene: TRBJ1-6; CDR3 DNA: TGCGCCAGCAGCTTGGGGGACACGCTAAATAATTCACCCCTCCACTTT; CDR3 protein: CASSLGDTLNNSPLHF
clone size: -; D gene: -; V gene: TRBV13; J gene: TRBJ2-5; CDR3 DNA: TGTGCCAGCAGCCACCAGGGGGGTAGCGGGAATCAAGAGACCCAGTACTTC; CDR3 protein: CASSHQGGSGNQETQYF
clone size: many; D gene: TRBD1; V gene: TRBV28; J gene: TRBJ1-2; CDR3 DNA: TGTGCCAGCAGTCGCCACATGACAGGGAACTATGGCTACACCTTC; CDR3 protein: CASSRHMTGNYGYTF
clone size: many; D gene: -; V gene: TRBV3-1; J gene: TRBJ1-2; CDR3 DNA: TGTGCCAGCAGCCAAGGGCAAGGGAGCAACTATGGCTACACCTTC; CDR3 protein: CASSQGQGSNYGYTF
clone size: many; D gene: TRBD1; V gene: TRBV28; J gene: TRBJ1-4; CDR3 DNA: TGTGCCAGCAAGGGGGCGGTGGGGGAAAAACTGTTTTTT; CDR3 protein: CASKGAVGEKLFF
clone size: once; D gene: TRBD1; V gene: TRBV2; J gene: TRBJ1-1; CDR3 DNA: TGTGCCAGCAGCGACAGGGGGTTGGCTGAAGCTTTCTTT; CDR3 protein: CASSDRGLAEAFF
clone size: -; D gene: -; V gene: TRBV9; J gene: TRBJ2-5; CDR3 DNA: TGTGCCAGCACCCTAGGGGGTGGGGGCCAAGAGACCCAGTACTTC; CDR3 protein: CASTLGGGGQETQYF
clone size: many; D gene: TRBD1; V gene: TRBV5-1; J gene: TRBJ2-1; CDR3 DNA: TGCGCCAGCAGCTACAGGGGGGTACCCAATGAGCAGTTCTTC; CDR3 protein: CASSYRGVPNEQFF
clone size: many; D gene: -; V gene: TRBV5-5; J gene: TRBJ1-2; CDR3 DNA: TGTGCCAGCACCCCTACTCCGGCGGGGCGCTACACCTTC; CDR3 protein: CASTPTPAGRYTF
clone size: many; D gene: -; V gene: TRBV28; J gene: TRBJ2-5; CDR3 DNA: TGTGCCAGCACCCAGACCAATCGAGGAGAGACCCAGTACTTC; CDR3 protein: CASTQTNRGETQYF
clone size: -; D gene: -; V gene: TRBV2; J gene: TRBJ2-5; CDR3 DNA: TGTGCCAGCAGAGAACAGGTGGAAGAGACCCAGTACTTC; CDR3 protein: CASREQVEETQYF
clone size: many; D gene: -; V gene: TRBV20-1; J gene: TRBJ2-1; CDR3 DNA: TGCAGTGCTAGAGATCGTGAAGGGCGAGGTTCCTACAATGAGCAGTTCTTC; CDR3 protein: CSARDREGRGSYNEQFF
clone size: many; D gene: TRBD2; V gene: TRBV12-3/TRBV12-4; J gene: TRBJ2-7; CDR3 DNA: TGTGCCAGCAGTTCGGGGGGTAACTACGAGCAGTACTTC; CDR3 protein: CASSSGGNYEQYF
clone size: many; D gene: TRBD1; V gene: TRBV11-2; J gene: TRBJ1-5; CDR3 DNA: TGTGCCAGCAGCGGACAGGGCCAGCCCCAGCATTTT; CDR3 protein: CASSGQGQPQHF
clone size: few; D gene: TRBD1; V gene: TRBV5-4; J gene: TRBJ1-1; CDR3 DNA: TGTGCCAGCAGCCCGAAGGACAGGGGGAGGAACACTGAAGCTTTCTTT; CDR3 protein: CASSPKDRGRNTEAFF
clone size: many; D gene: TRBD2; V gene: TRBV20-1; J gene: TRBJ2-5; CDR3 DNA: TGCAGTGCTAGAGTGACTAGCGGGCCTCGTCAAGAGACCCAGTACTTC; CDR3 protein: CSARVTSGPRQETQYF
clone size: -; D gene: TRBD2; V gene: TRBV27; J gene: TRBJ2-1; CDR3 DNA: TGTGCCAGCAAATTAGGGCTAGCGGTCTACAATGAGCATTTCTTC; CDR3 protein: CASKLGLAVYNEHFF
clone size: many; D gene: -; V gene: TRBV2; J gene: TRBJ2-7; CDR3 DNA: TGTGCCAGCAGGGGGCCAGAATCGCACGAGCAGTACTTC; CDR3 protein: CASRGPESHEQYF
clone size: few; D gene: -; V gene: TRBV13; J gene: TRBJ2-4; CDR3 DNA: TGTGCCAGCAGCCCGCCTGACAGGTCAGACATTCAGTACTTC; CDR3 protein: CASSPPDRSDIQYF
clone size: few; D gene: -; V gene: TRBV14; J gene: TRBJ2-3; CDR3 DNA: TGTGCCAGCAGCCCGACGGAAGCGGATACGCAGTATTTT; CDR3 protein: CASSPTEADTQYF